The 9 T cell receptor beta chains presented below share a single source sample, sequenced in a study of beta chain features in type 1 diabetes. Expressed TCRB transcripts got sequenced, as all isolated RNA was reverse transcribed. Data came from immunoSEQ multiplex PCR; TCRdb stores just in-frame clones and leaves some out. The sample holds 360,000 or so clones; around a fifth are singletons and the top ten take approximately 0.046%. Sequencing input: naive CD4+ T cells from blood. The source of these receptors is a woman aged 18-30 years in good health.

The CDR3 DNA reads as TGTGCCAGCAGTCCTATCAGAGTAGCGGGAGGGGGCTACAATGAGCAGTTCTTC. Encoded protein: CASSPIRVAGGGYNEQFF. The gene calls are TRBV5-4 and TRBJ2-1, with 11 bases that match TRBD2. Trimming took 5 bases from V and 3 from J; bases not matched to a gene: 13. CDR1 is SGHNT and CDR2 is YYREEE in the germline V gene (reference sequence). The CDR3 consists of 18 residues.

CDR3 protein: CASSQTGWTEAFF. CDR3 coding DNA: TGTGCCAGCAGCCAAACAGGGTGGACTGAAGCTTTCTTT. The genes are TRBV7-9 and TRBJ1-1; a weak D match, TRBD1 (6 bases). The CDR3 is 13 amino acids. V was cut by 5 bases and J by 5 bases, with 12 bases left in between. Germline values: CDR1 SEHNR, CDR2 FQNEAQ (reference sequence).

The chain links TRBV29-1 to TRBJ1-1; D is possibly TRBD1 (5 bases). The CDR3 is made up of 12 amino acids. The V and J ends lost 6 bases and 0 bases respectively, with 8 bases between them. Germline loops: CDR1 SQVTM, CDR2 ANQGSEA. DNA for the CDR3: TGCAGCGTGGACACGGTGAACACTGAAGCTTTCTTT. Translating gives CSVDTVNTEAFF.

This clone came up a few times. This sequence joins TRBV4-3 and TRBJ1-5; a weak D match, TRBD1 (5 bases). V was cut by 4 bases and J by 3 bases, with 13 bases left in between. The CDR3 loop spans 15 amino acids. Germline CDR1 is LGHNA and CDR2 is YSLEER. CDR3 protein: CASSLARGHNQPQHF. The DNA of the CDR3 is TGCGCCAGCAGCCTGGCTAGGGGCCACAATCAGCCCCAGCATTTT.

This clone was observed a few times. V is TRBV7-9 and J is TRBJ2-3; no clear D gene. Trimming removed 5 bases at V and 4 bases at J, with 10 bases between. The CDR3 sequence is 13 residues long. Germline-derived CDR1 and CDR2 are SEHNR and FQNEAQ (reference sequence). CDR3 protein: CASSPPTSDTQYF. The CDR3 nucleotides are TGTGCCAGCAGCCCCCCGACTTCAGATACGCAGTATTTT.

The rearrangement links TRBV7-9 to TRBJ1-4; no definite D call. The V end lost 5 bases, the J end lost 5 bases, and 12 bases lay between the germline ends. Germline V gene lookup returns CDR1 SEHNR and CDR2 FQNEAQ (reference sequence). The CDR3 has 14 residues. The CDR3 loop reads CASSAVQRNEKLFF. The CDR3 DNA reads TGTGCCAGCAGCGCGGTTCAGAGAAATGAAAAACTGTTTTTT.

CDR3 protein: CAISLGTASYNEQFF. CDR3 nucleotide sequence: TGTGCCATCAGTCTTGGGACTGCCTCCTACAATGAGCAGTTCTTC. The chain employs TRBV10-3 and TRBJ2-1; D is possibly TRBD2 (6 bases). Trimming shortened V by 5 bases and J by 0 bases, and 11 bases separated the two germline ends. In germline, CDR1 is ENHRY, CDR2 SYGVKD. The CDR3 sequence is 15 residues long.

This clone was observed a few times. The genes are TRBV18 and TRBJ2-5, with 12 positions matching TRBD2. This CDR3 has 16 amino acids. V lost 4 bases to trimming and J lost 2 bases; unmatched junction nucleotides: 5. Germline V CDR1 and CDR2: KGHSH, LQKENI. The CDR3 region is CASSLGLAGRQETQYF. The CDR3 coding sequence is TGTGCCAGCTCACTCGGACTAGCGGGGCGGCAAGAGACCCAGTACTTC.

The rearrangement links TRBV7-2 to TRBJ2-1; D gene ambiguous. The CDR3 runs 12 residues. Germline-derived CDR1 and CDR2 are SGHTA and FQGNSA. The V and J ends lost 4 bases and 6 bases respectively, with 7 bases between them. The CDR3 loop reads CASSSQFNEQFF. The CDR3 DNA follows: TGTGCCAGCAGCTCACAATTCAATGAGCAGTTCTTC.